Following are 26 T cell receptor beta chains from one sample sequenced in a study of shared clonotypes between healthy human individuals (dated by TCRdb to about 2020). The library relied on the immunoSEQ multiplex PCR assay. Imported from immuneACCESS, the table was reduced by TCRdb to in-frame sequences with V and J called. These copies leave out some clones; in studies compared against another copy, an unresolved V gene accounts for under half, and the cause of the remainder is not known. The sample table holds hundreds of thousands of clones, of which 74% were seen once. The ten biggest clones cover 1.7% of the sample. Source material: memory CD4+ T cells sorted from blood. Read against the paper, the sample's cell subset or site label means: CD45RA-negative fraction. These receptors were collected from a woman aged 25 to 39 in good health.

CDR3: CSVPRRQGEDEQFF. CDR3 bases: TGCAGCGTTCCCCGTCGTCAGGGTGAGGATGAGCAGTTCTTC. The chain is built from TRBV29-1 and TRBJ2-1; weak D call: TRBD1 (5 bases). Trimming left V 5 bases short and J 8 bases short, with 19 bases between. The CDR3 totals 14 residues. Germline V gene sequence: CDR1 SQVTM, CDR2 ANQGSEA.

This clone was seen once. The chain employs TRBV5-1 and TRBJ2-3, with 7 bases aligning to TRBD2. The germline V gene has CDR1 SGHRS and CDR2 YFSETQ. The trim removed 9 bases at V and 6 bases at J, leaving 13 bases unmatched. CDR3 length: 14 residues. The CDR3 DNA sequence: TGCGCCACCTACTCGGGAGGCCCATCGGATACGCAGTATTTT. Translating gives CATYSGGPSDTQYF. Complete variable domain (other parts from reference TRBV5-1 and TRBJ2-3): KAGVTQTPRYLIKTRGQQVTLSCSPISGHRSVSWYQQTPGQGLQFLFEYFSETQRNKGNFPGRFSGRQFSNSRSEMNVSTLELGDSALYLCATYSGGPSDTQYFGPGTRLTVL.

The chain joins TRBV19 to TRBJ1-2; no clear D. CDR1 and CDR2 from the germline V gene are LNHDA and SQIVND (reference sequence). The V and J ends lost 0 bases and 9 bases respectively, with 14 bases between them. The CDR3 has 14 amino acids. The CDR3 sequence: CASSIDLRDGSYTF. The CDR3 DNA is TGTGCCAGTAGTATAGATCTGAGGGATGGGAGCTACACCTTC.

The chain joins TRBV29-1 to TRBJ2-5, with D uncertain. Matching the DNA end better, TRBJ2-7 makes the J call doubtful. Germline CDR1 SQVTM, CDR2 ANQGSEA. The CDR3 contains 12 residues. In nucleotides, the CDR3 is TGCAGCGTGACCCGGTCAGGCTACGAGCAGTACTTC. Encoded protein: CSVTRSGYEQYF.

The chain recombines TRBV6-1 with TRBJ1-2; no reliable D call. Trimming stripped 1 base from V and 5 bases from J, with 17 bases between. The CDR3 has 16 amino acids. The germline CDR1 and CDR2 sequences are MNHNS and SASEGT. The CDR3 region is CASSEGSWTAPYGYTF. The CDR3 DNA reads TGTGCCAGCAGTGAAGGATCTTGGACGGCCCCATATGGCTACACCTTC.

The DNA for the CDR3 is TGTGCCAGCAGGGCTACCACAGATACGCAGTATTTT. Protein product: CASRATTDTQYF. This sequence joins TRBV28 and TRBJ2-3; D remains unclear. CDR1 and CDR2 from the germline V gene are MDHEN and SYDVKM. The CDR3 runs to 12 residues. The V end was cut by 6 bases, the J end by 2 bases, with 6 bases between.

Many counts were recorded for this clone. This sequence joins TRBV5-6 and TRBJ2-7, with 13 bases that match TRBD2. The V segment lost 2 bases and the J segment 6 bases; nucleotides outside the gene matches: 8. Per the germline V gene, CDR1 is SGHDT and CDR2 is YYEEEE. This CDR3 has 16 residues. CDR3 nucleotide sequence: TGTGCCAGCAGCTTTACCGGGACTAGCGGGACCTCCGAGCAGTACTTC. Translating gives CASSFTGTSGTSEQYF.

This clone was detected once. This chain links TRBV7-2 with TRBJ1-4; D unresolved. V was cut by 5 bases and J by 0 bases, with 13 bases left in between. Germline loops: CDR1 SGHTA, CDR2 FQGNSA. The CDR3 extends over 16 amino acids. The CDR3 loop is CASSPKGYSTNEKLFF. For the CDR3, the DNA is TGTGCCAGCAGCCCGAAGGGCTATTCAACTAATGAAAAACTGTTTTTT.

CDR3 in amino acids: CASSLAVRDGVPEQFF. CDR3 nucleotide sequence: TGTGCCAGCAGCTTGGCCGTACGGGACGGCGTCCCTGAGCAGTTCTTC. The chain uses TRBV5-8 and TRBJ2-1, with D perhaps assigned TRBD1 or TRBD2 (5 bases each). V was trimmed by 0 bases and J by 9 bases, leaving 19 bases between them. There are 16 residues in the CDR3. Germline-derived CDR1 and CDR2 are SGHTS and YDEGEE.

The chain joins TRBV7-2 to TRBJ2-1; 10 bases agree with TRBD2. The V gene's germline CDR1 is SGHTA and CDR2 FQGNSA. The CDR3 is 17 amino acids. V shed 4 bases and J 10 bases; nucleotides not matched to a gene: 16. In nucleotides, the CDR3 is TGTGCCAGCAGCTACTTCGAGGTTCTAGCGGGAGCTGGGGAGCAGTTCTTC. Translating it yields CASSYFEVLAGAGEQFF.

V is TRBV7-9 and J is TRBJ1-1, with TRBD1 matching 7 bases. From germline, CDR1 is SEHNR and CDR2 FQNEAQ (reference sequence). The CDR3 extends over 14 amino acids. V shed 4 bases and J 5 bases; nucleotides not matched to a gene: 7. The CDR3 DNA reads TGTGCCAGCAGCTCGGGACAGCTTGGGACTGAAGCTTTCTTT. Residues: CASSSGQLGTEAFF.

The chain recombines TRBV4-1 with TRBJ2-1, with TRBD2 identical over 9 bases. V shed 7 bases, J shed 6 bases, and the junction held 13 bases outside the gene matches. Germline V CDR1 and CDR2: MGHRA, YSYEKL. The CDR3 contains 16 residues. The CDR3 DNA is TGCGCCAGCACCCCAAGCCGCCTAGCGGGAACCAATGAGCAGTTCTTC. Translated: CASTPSRLAGTNEQFF.

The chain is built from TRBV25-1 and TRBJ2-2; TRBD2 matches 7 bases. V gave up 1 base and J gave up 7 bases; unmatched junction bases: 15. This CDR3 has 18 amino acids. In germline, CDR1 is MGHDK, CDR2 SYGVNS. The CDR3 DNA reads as TGTGCCAGCAGTGAATCCCTGGTGGGAGGGCCGGGTGTCGGGGAGCTGTTTTTT. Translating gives CASSESLVGGPGVGELFF.

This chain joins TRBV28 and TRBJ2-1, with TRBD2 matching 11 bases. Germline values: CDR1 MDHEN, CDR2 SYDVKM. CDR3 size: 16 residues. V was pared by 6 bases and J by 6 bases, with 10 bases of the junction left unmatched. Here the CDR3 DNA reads TGTGCCAGCAGGACGACCGGGACTAGCGGTCGCAATGAGCAGTTCTTC. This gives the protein CASRTTGTSGRNEQFF.

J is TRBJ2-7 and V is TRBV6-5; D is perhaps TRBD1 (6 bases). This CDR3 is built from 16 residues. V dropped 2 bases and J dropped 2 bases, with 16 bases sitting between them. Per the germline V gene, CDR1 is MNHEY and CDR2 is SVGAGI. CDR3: CASSYPEGVATYEQYF. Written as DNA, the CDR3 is TGTGCCAGCAGTTACCCAGAGGGGGTCGCAACCTACGAGCAGTACTTC.

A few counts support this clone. CDR3 DNA sequence: TGTGCCAGCAGCTTGGTCGGAGGAGAGACTGAAGCTTTCTTT. As protein: CASSLVGGETEAFF. The chain links TRBV5-4 to TRBJ1-1; the D is unclear. This CDR3 contains 14 residues. Trimming shortened V by 0 bases and J by 5 bases, and 11 bases separated the two germline ends. Per germline, CDR1 SGHNT and CDR2 YYREEE (reference sequence).

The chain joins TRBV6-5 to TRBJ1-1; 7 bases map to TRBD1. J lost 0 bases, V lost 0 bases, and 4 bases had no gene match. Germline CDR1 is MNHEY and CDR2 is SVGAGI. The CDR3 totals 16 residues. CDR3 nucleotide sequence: TGTGCCAGCAGTTACTCGGCAGGGGGGATGAACACTGAAGCTTTCTTT. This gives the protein CASSYSAGGMNTEAFF.

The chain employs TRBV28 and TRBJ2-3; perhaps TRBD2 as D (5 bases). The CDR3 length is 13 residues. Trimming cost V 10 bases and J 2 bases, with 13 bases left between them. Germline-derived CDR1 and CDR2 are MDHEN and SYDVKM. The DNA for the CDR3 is TGTGCCATTTACTCGGGATTCACAGATACGCAGTATTTT. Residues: CAIYSGFTDTQYF.

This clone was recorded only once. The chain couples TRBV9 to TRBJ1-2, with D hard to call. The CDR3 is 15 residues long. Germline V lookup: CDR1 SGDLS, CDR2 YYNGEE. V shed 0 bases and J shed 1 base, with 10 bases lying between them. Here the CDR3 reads CASSVGPGLNYGYTF. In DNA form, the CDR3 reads TGTGCCAGCAGCGTAGGTCCCGGGCTTAACTATGGCTACACCTTC. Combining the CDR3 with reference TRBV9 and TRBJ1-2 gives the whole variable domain DSGVTQTPKHLITATGQRVTLRCSPRSGDLSVYWYQQSLDQGLQFLIQYYNGEERAKGNILERFSAQQFPDLHSELNLSSLELGDSALYFCASSVGPGLNYGYTFGSGTRLTVV.

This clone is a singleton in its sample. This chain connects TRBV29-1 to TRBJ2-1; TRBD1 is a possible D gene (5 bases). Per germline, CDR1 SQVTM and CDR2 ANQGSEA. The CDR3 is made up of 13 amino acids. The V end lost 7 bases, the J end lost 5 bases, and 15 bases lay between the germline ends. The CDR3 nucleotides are TGCAGCGGGGGTTTACGCAGGGACAATGAGCAGTTCTTC. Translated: CSGGLRRDNEQFF.

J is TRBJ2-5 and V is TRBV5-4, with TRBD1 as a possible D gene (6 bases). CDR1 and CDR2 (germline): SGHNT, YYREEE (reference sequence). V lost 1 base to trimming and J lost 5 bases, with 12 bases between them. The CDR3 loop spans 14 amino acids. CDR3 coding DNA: TGTGCCAGCAGCTTGTCAGGGGCGGAGGAGACCCAGTACTTC. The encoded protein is CASSLSGAEETQYF.

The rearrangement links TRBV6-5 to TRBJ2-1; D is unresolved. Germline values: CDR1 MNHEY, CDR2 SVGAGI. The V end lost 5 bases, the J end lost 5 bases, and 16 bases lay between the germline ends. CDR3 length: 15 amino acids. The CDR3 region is CASSIRPSKDNEQFF. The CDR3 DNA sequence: TGTGCCAGCAGTATACGGCCTTCAAAGGACAATGAGCAGTTCTTC.

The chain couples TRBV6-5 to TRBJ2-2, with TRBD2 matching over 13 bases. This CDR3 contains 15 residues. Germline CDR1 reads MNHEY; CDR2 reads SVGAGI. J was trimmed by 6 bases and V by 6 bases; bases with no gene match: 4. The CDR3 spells CASRPGLAGAGELFF. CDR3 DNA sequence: TGTGCCAGCAGGCCCGGACTAGCGGGAGCCGGGGAGCTGTTTTTT.

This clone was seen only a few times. CDR3 nucleotides: TGTGCCAGCAGCTTGGCCAGGGAATACGAGCAGTACTTC. This encodes CASSLAREYEQYF. The chain carries TRBV7-9 and TRBJ2-7; D possibly corresponds to TRBD1 (5 bases). Germline lookup yields CDR1 SEHNR and CDR2 FQNEAQ (reference sequence). The CDR3 totals 13 residues. The germline V and J ends were trimmed by 3 bases and 4 bases, with 10 bases remaining between them.

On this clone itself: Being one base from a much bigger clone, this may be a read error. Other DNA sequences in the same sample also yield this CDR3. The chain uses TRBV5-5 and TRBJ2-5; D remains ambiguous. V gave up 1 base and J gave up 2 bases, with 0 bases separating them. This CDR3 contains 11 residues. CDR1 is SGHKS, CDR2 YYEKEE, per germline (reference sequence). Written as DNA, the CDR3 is TGTGCCAGCAGCTTGCAAGAGACCCAGTACTTC. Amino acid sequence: CASSLQETQYF. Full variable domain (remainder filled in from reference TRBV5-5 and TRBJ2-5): DAGVTQSPTHLIKTRGQQVTLRCSPISGHKSVSWYQQVLGQGPQFIFQYYEKEERGRGNFPDRFSARQFPNYSSELNVNALLLGDSALYLCASSLQETQYFGPGTRLLVL.

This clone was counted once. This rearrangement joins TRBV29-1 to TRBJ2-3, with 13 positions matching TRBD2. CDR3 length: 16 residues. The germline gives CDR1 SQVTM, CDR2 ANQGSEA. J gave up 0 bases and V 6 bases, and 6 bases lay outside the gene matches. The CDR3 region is CSVRLAGGRSTDTQYF. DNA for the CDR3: TGCAGCGTGAGACTAGCGGGAGGTCGTAGCACAGATACGCAGTATTTT.